These 28 T cell receptor beta chains came from one sample sequenced in a study of T cell repertoires in cytomegalovirus infection (dated by TCRdb to the late 2010s). Sequencer: Illumina HiSeq 1500. TCRdb ran its own pipeline on the public reads, namely fastp trimming at Q25 and MiXCR clone calling, and kept in-frame beta chains. Here each entry gathers all rows of one CDR3 protein and keeps the most common genes and DNA. The sample contains hundreds of thousands of distinct CDR3 sequences, around 11% of them found a single time. The top ten hold approximately 10% of the sample. Material for sequencing was PBMCs. These receptors came from a human donor in good health (CMV status not recorded). Some clones in this sample may be carry-over from other donors' samples.

The rearrangement uses TRBV3-1 and TRBJ2-6, with a possible D match to TRBD1 (6 bases). The CDR3 has 19 amino acids. V was clipped by 0 bases and J by 0 bases, with 15 bases between them. Germline assignment: CDR1 LGHDT and CDR2 YNNKEL (reference sequence). The CDR3 spells CASSQDPGQRLSGANVLTF. For the CDR3, the DNA is TGTGCCAGCAGCCAAGATCCAGGACAGCGGCTCTCTGGGGCCAACGTCCTGACTTTC.

This clonotype was seen more than once but under ten times. The rearrangement uses TRBV7-3 and TRBJ2-5; 7 nucleotides agree with TRBD1. The V gene's germline CDR1 is SGHTA and CDR2 FQGTGA. V dropped 0 bases and J dropped 5; count of bases not matched to a gene: 6. CDR3 length equals 15 residues. The CDR3 is CASSLTGTVRETQYF. The CDR3 nucleotides are TGTGCCAGCAGCTTAACCGGGACAGTAAGGGAGACCCAGTACTTC.

This clonotype has a count of ten or more. The V and J genes are TRBV19 and TRBJ2-1; 7 bases fit TRBD1. This CDR3 is 14 amino acids long. The V gene's germline CDR1 is LNHDA and CDR2 SQIVND (reference sequence). Trimming at V came to 2 bases and at J to 6 bases, leaving 4 bases not matched to a gene. The CDR3 bases are TGTGCCAGTAGTATAAGACAGGGTAGCAATGAGCAGTTCTTC. It codes for CASSIRQGSNEQFF. Combining the CDR3 with reference TRBV19 and TRBJ2-1 gives the whole variable domain DGGITQSPKYLFRKEGQNVTLSCEQNLNHDAMYWYRQDPGQGLRLIYYSQIVNDFQKGDIAEGYSVSREKKESFPLTVTSAQKNPTAFYLCASSIRQGSNEQFFGPGTRLTVL.

This clonotype was observed at least ten times. The chain links TRBV28 to TRBJ2-3; possibly TRBD1 or TRBD2 for D (5 bases each). The ends were cut back, 4 bases at V and 4 bases at J, with 12 bases in the middle. The CDR3 totals 14 residues. Germline CDR1 MDHEN, CDR2 SYDVKM. The CDR3 region is CASSSYRGADTQYF. The CDR3, as DNA: TGTGCCAGCAGTTCCTACCGAGGGGCAGATACGCAGTATTTT.

This clonotype was counted many times. The chain links TRBV7-2 to TRBJ1-5; perhaps TRBD1 as D (5 bases). The CDR3 has 14 amino acids. V lost 1 base to trimming and J lost 4 bases, with 8 bases between them. Per germline, CDR1 SGHTA and CDR2 FQGNSA. The chain's CDR3 is CASSLVGGNQPQHF. As DNA, the CDR3 is TGTGCCAGCAGCTTAGTTGGGGGGAATCAGCCCCAGCATTTT.

The chain carries TRBV20-1 and TRBJ1-1; D remains unclear. Germline CDR1 and CDR2: DFQATT and SNEGSKA (reference sequence). The CDR3 runs 13 residues. The CDR3 reads CSRRRTLNTEAFF. As DNA, the CDR3 is TGCAGCCGGAGGCGGACCTTGAACACTGAAGCTTTCTTT.

The chain has TRBV27 and TRBJ2-3, with TRBD2 matching over 7 bases. V dropped 0 bases and J dropped 0; count of bases not matched to a gene: 6. Germline V gene data show CDR1 as MNHEY and CDR2 as SMNVEV (reference sequence). The CDR3 runs to 17 residues. The CDR3 DNA sequence: TGTGCCAGCAGTTTATCCTTAGCGGGCTGGAGCACAGATACGCAGTATTTT. Its protein is CASSLSLAGWSTDTQYF.

There are many counts of this clonotype. The chain couples TRBV6-1 to TRBJ1-1; 7 bases fit TRBD1. The CDR3 contains 16 residues. Trimming removed 6 bases from V and 0 bases from J; junction bases left unmatched: 10. Germline V CDR1 and CDR2: MNHNS, SASEGT. The CDR3 loop reads CASRKGAEGMNTEAFF. In DNA form, the CDR3 reads TGTGCCAGCAGGAAGGGGGCTGAGGGTATGAACACTGAAGCTTTCTTT.

This clonotype was recorded many times. The chain recombines TRBV28 with TRBJ1-5, with TRBD1 matching 8 bases. CDR1 and CDR2 (germline): MDHEN, SYDVKM. With 6 bases clipped from V and 4 bases from J, the junction kept 14 bases outside the gene matches. The CDR3 contains 17 residues. CDR3 DNA sequence: TGTGCCAGCAGACCAGACAGGGGTTTCGGTGGAAATCAGCCCCAGCATTTT. Translating it yields CASRPDRGFGGNQPQHF.

This clonotype was seen repeatedly, ten times or more. V is TRBV12-3 or TRBV12-4 and J is TRBJ2-5, with a weak D call TRBD1 (6 bases). V was clipped by 8 bases and J by 2 bases, with 12 bases between them. The CDR3 is made up of 13 amino acids. CDR3 sequence: CASGLTGQETQYF. DNA for the CDR3: TGTGCCAGCGGATTGACAGGACAAGAGACCCAGTACTTC.

V and J are TRBV20-1 and TRBJ2-7, with 9 positions matching TRBD2. CDR3 size: 12 residues. Germline V lookup: CDR1 DFQATT, CDR2 SNEGSKA (reference sequence). Trimming at V came to 4 bases and at J to 4 bases, leaving 2 bases not matched to a gene. In DNA, the CDR3 is TGCAGTGCTATGCGGGAGGGGTACGAGCAGTACTTC. Translating gives CSAMREGYEQYF.

In its sample, this clonotype was seen many times. This chain joins TRBV7-2 and TRBJ2-3, with 13 bases fitting TRBD2. This CDR3 has 20 residues. The germline V gene has CDR1 SGHTA and CDR2 FQGNSA. After removal of 6 bases from V and 3 bases from J, the junction contained 18 bases not matched to a gene. The CDR3 sequence: CASSHLAQAVLAGGTDTQYF. The DNA of the CDR3 is TGTGCCAGCAGTCACCTGGCCCAGGCGGTACTAGCGGGGGGGACAGATACGCAGTATTTT.

The table lists this clonotype with a few counts. J is TRBJ2-6 and V is TRBV24-1, with no clear D. Trimming removed 4 bases from V and 0 bases from J, with 15 bases in between. This CDR3 has 18 residues. The V gene's germline CDR1 is KGHDR and CDR2 SFDVKD. The CDR3 reads CATSEGSSISSGANVLTF. The CDR3 DNA sequence: TGTGCCACCAGTGAAGGCAGCTCCATCTCCTCTGGGGCCAACGTCCTGACTTTC.

This clonotype was seen only a few times. The chain carries TRBV6-1 and TRBJ2-1, with TRBD1 matching over 8 bases. CDR3 length equals 16 residues. Germline CDR1 MNHNS, CDR2 SASEGT. With V trimmed by 6 bases and J by 0 bases, 7 bases remained unmatched. The CDR3 sequence: CASRPGTGSSYNEQFF. CDR3 bases: TGTGCCAGCAGACCAGGGACAGGCAGCTCCTACAATGAGCAGTTCTTC.

Notes on this clonotype: A junction end diverges from the germline sequence, so it may reflect a read error. V usage is TRBV20-1 and J usage is TRBJ1-2, with D possibly TRBD1 on 5 matching bases. Per the germline V gene, CDR1 is DFQATT and CDR2 is SNEGSKA (reference sequence). This CDR3 region has 16 residues. The CDR3 nucleotides read TGCAGTGCTAGAGCTCAGGGACGCTCGGAGGGCCATGGCTACTCCTTC. This encodes CSARAQGRSEGHGYSF.

This CDR3 is CASSFVGDQPQHF. For the CDR3, the DNA is TGTGCCAGCAGCTTCGTAGGAGATCAGCCCCAGCATTTT. The chain is built from TRBV7-9 and TRBJ1-5; D is uncertain. The CDR3 contains 13 residues. Trimming removed 3 bases at V and 5 bases at J, with 8 bases between. Germline-derived CDR1 and CDR2 are SEHNR and FQNEAQ (reference sequence).

This clonotype has a count of ten or more. The chain is built from TRBV7-2 and TRBJ2-1; D is unclear. Trimming cost V 3 bases and J 5 bases, with 11 bases left between them. CDR3 length: 14 residues. The V gene's germline CDR1 is SGHTA and CDR2 FQGNSA. The CDR3 sequence is CASSFTVGDNEQFF. CDR3 sequence (DNA): TGTGCCAGCAGCTTCACAGTAGGCGACAATGAGCAGTTCTTC. Complete variable domain (other parts from reference TRBV7-2 and TRBJ2-1): GAGVSQSPSNKVTEKGKDVELRCDPISGHTALYWYRQSLGQGLEFLIYFQGNSAPDKSGLPSDRFSAERTGGSVSTLTIQRTQQEDSAVYLCASSFTVGDNEQFFGPGTRLTVL.

The chain uses TRBV9 and TRBJ1-1; possibly TRBD1 for D (6 bases). The V end lost 3 bases, the J end lost 4 bases, and 19 bases lay between the germline ends. The CDR3 spans 16 residues. CDR1 and CDR2 (germline): SGDLS, YYNGEE. CDR3 DNA: TGTGCCAGCAGCGGGAGGGGGGGGTTCGTGAGCACTGAAGCTTTCTTT. The encoded protein is CASSGRGGFVSTEAFF.

This clonotype was found many times. This chain joins TRBV19 and TRBJ1-5; D gene unclear. The V gene lost 3 bases and the J gene lost 0 bases, with 3 bases spanning the gap. Germline V lookup: CDR1 LNHDA, CDR2 SQIVND (reference sequence). The CDR3 extends over 13 amino acids. CDR3 in amino acids: CASSMGSNQPQHF. CDR3 DNA sequence: TGTGCCAGTAGTATGGGTAGCAATCAGCCCCAGCATTTT.

This clonotype was recorded many times. J is TRBJ1-6 and V is TRBV11-2; 7 bases align to TRBD1. CDR1 SGHAT and CDR2 FQNNGV come from the germline V gene. This CDR3 comprises 15 residues. V dropped 6 bases and J dropped 7; count of bases not matched to a gene: 9. The CDR3 region has the DNA TGTGCCAGCAGAGTACCGGGACAGAAAAATTCACCCCTCCACTTT. Translating it yields CASRVPGQKNSPLHF.

V gene TRBV19 combines with J gene TRBJ1-1, with TRBD1 as a possible D gene (5 bases). The CDR3 loop spans 14 amino acids. Trimming removed 6 bases at V and 11 bases at J, with 22 bases between. Looked up from germline, CDR1 is LNHDA and CDR2 is SQIVND (reference sequence). The CDR3 bases are TGTGCCAGTAGCAAGAAGGGGACTTTAGGGAACGCTTTCTTT. Amino acids: CASSKKGTLGNAFF.

This clonotype has just one count. The conserved phenylalanine or tryptophan normally closing the CDR3 is absent here, so this likely arose from a read error. The V gene is TRBV15, the J gene TRBJ2-5, with TRBD2 matching over 8 bases. This CDR3 has 13 amino acids. Germline assignment: CDR1 LNHNV and CDR2 YYDKDF (reference sequence). After removal of 7 bases from V and 10 bases from J, the junction contained 11 bases not matched to a gene. The CDR3 DNA sequence: TGTGCCACCACGGAAGCGGGGGCACAGAACCAGTACTTA. Translated: CATTEAGAQNQYL.

The J gene is TRBJ2-2, the V gene TRBV12-3 or TRBV12-4, with 10 nucleotides matching TRBD2. V lost 7 bases, J lost 3 bases, and 14 bases stayed unmatched. There are 18 residues in the CDR3. The CDR3 region is CASNFPTSGSGDTGELFF. As DNA, the CDR3 is TGTGCCAGCAACTTTCCGACTAGCGGGTCTGGGGACACCGGGGAGCTGTTTTTT.

In its sample, this clonotype was seen many times. The chain combines TRBV6-2 or TRBV6-3 with TRBJ2-2, with TRBD2 matching 9 bases. The CDR3 has 14 residues. The J segment lost 4 bases and the V segment lost 6 bases, leaving 3 bases of the junction unmatched. The V gene's germline CDR1 is MNHEY and CDR2 SVGEGT. The CDR3 DNA follows: TGTGCCAGCAGGGGTAGCGGGAGCACCGGGGAGCTGTTTTTT. Protein sequence: CASRGSGSTGELFF.

This clonotype was found many times. The V call is TRBV7-6, the J call TRBJ2-1; 8 bases align to TRBD2. The germline V gene has CDR1 SGHVS and CDR2 FNYEAQ. This CDR3 spans 14 amino acids. Germline trimming cut 6 bases from V and 5 bases from J; bases unmatched to any gene: 6. The CDR3, as DNA: TGTGCCAGCAGACTCGGACTAGCAGACAATGAGCAGTTCTTC. Amino acids: CASRLGLADNEQFF.

This clonotype was counted a few times. J is TRBJ2-1 and V is TRBV3-1, with D perhaps TRBD1 (6 bases). The germline CDR1 and CDR2 sequences are LGHDT and YNNKEL (reference sequence). V was shortened by 4 bases and J by 12 bases, with 19 bases between the two germline ends. The length of the CDR3 is 14 residues. The CDR3 coding sequence is TGTGCCAGCAGCCTCGAGGGGGTAGGAACGCGGCAGTTCTTC. This sequence encodes CASSLEGVGTRQFF.

Many counts were recorded for this clonotype. This chain links TRBV11-1 with TRBJ2-1, with 12 bases aligning to TRBD2. This CDR3 region has 15 residues. Losses at the gene ends were 3 bases for V and 7 bases for J; bases not matched to a gene: 4. The germline gives CDR1 SGHAT, CDR2 FQDESV (reference sequence). CDR3 DNA sequence: TGTGCCAGCAGCTTCGTCCTAGCGGGAGGGAATGAGCAGTTCTTC. Translating gives CASSFVLAGGNEQFF.

This clonotype was counted between two and nine times. The chain uses TRBV2 and TRBJ2-7; TRBD2 matches at 9 bases. The germline V gene has CDR1 SNHLY and CDR2 FYNNEI. J lost 5 bases, V lost 3 bases, and 14 bases had no gene match. The CDR3 totals 17 residues. CDR3 loop: CASSDQGGGRAGDEQYF. The CDR3 DNA sequence: TGTGCCAGCAGTGATCAGGGCGGCGGGAGGGCCGGCGACGAGCAGTACTTC.